The 12 T cell receptor beta chains below come from one sample, sequenced in a study of siplizumab effects on memory and regulatory T cells. Sequencing used immunoSEQ multiplex PCR; TCRdb keeps in-frame clones, though not all of them. The sample consists of around 82,000 clones, 93% of them appearing once. The sequenced sample was CD8+ T cells sorted from blood. Receptors originate from a human donor in good health.

This clone has more than one count but fewer than ten. J is TRBJ1-1 and V is TRBV25-1; D gene unclear. CDR3 length: 12 residues. Germline CDR1 and CDR2: MGHDK and SYGVNS. Trimming stripped 3 bases from V and 1 base from J, with 3 bases between. CDR3 bases: TGTGCCAGCAGTGAGGGGAACACTGAAGCTTTCTTT. Translating gives CASSEGNTEAFF.

V is TRBV6-1 and J is TRBJ2-7; D uncertain. V was cut by 7 bases and J by 0 bases, with 13 bases left in between. The CDR3 runs to 14 residues. Germline CDR1 MNHNS, CDR2 SASEGT. For the CDR3, the DNA is TGTGCCAGCACTTTGGATTTAAGCTCCTACGAGCAGTACTTC. It translates to CASTLDLSSYEQYF.

This clone was observed a few times. The chain has TRBV2 and TRBJ1-1; D unresolved. The CDR3 has 14 amino acids. The V end was cut by 5 bases, the J end by 1 base, with 11 bases between. Per the germline V gene, CDR1 is SNHLY and CDR2 is FYNNEI. The CDR3 nucleotides read TGTGCCAGCAGTTTGCAGGACTGGAACACTGAAGCTTTCTTT. Translated: CASSLQDWNTEAFF.

The chain couples TRBV5-5 to TRBJ1-1; TRBD1 might be the D (5 bases). The germline V gene encodes CDR1 SGHKS and CDR2 YYEKEE (reference sequence). The length of the CDR3 is 14 residues. The V end was cut by 0 bases, the J end by 0 bases, with 6 bases between. The DNA of the CDR3 is TGTGCCAGCAGCTTGGGGGGACTGAACACTGAAGCTTTCTTT. Protein: CASSLGGLNTEAFF.

The chain combines TRBV5-1 with TRBJ2-5; TRBD2 aligns across 16 bases. Losses at the gene ends were 4 bases for V and 3 bases for J; bases not matched to a gene: 6. Germline V gives CDR1 SGHRS, CDR2 YFSETQ. This CDR3 has 17 residues. CDR3 DNA sequence: TGCGCCAGCAGCGGCGGGACTAGCGGGGGGGCTGAAGAGACCCAGTACTTC. Protein: CASSGGTSGGAEETQYF.

The chain combines TRBV5-6 with TRBJ2-2; 12 nucleotides align to TRBD1. Germline values: CDR1 SGHDT, CDR2 YYEEEE. V dropped 4 bases and J dropped 5; count of bases not matched to a gene: 6. This CDR3 contains 16 residues. The CDR3, as DNA: TGTGCCAGCAGCCCCACGGGACAGGGGGCAACCGGGGAGCTGTTTTTT. It yields the protein CASSPTGQGATGELFF.

V gene TRBV29-1 combines with J gene TRBJ1-4; D is ambiguous. The CDR3 length is 13 residues. V lost 5 bases, J lost 3 bases, and 10 bases lay in between. CDR1 SQVTM and CDR2 ANQGSEA come from the germline V gene. CDR3 bases: TGCAGCGTTTCCCCAGAACCTAATGAAAAACTGTTTTTT. It translates to CSVSPEPNEKLFF.

The genes are TRBV9 and TRBJ2-7, with 8 positions matching TRBD1. Per the germline V gene, CDR1 is SGDLS and CDR2 is YYNGEE. This CDR3 region has 15 residues. V lost 3 bases and J lost 2; bases outside the gene matches: 7. The CDR3 bases are TGTGCCAGCAGCGCCGGGACAGGAGTTACCTACGAGCAGTACTTC. As protein: CASSAGTGVTYEQYF. Drawing the rest from reference TRBV9 and TRBJ2-7, the complete variable domain is DSGVTQTPKHLITATGQRVTLRCSPRSGDLSVYWYQQSLDQGLQFLIQYYNGEERAKGNILERFSAQQFPDLHSELNLSSLELGDSALYFCASSAGTGVTYEQYFGPGTRLTVT.

This CDR3 reads CASSLFPAQETQYF. The DNA of the CDR3 is TGCGCCAGCAGCTTGTTCCCTGCTCAAGAGACCCAGTACTTC. V and J are TRBV5-1 and TRBJ2-5; D ambiguous. The V end lost 1 base, the J end lost 2 bases, and 9 bases lay between the germline ends. The CDR3 consists of 14 residues. Germline CDR1 SGHRS, CDR2 YFSETQ.

The chain joins TRBV4-3 to TRBJ2-7, with D perhaps matching TRBD1 (6 bases). CDR3 size: 14 residues. Germline V CDR1 and CDR2: LGHNA, YSLEER. V gave up 1 base and J gave up 5 bases, with 12 bases separating them. The CDR3 loop is CASSQVSGVNEQYF. CDR3 DNA: TGCGCCAGCAGCCAAGTGTCAGGGGTTAACGAGCAGTACTTC.

This chain uses TRBV5-6 with TRBJ1-1, with TRBD1 identical over 8 bases. This CDR3 is built from 14 residues. J gave up 5 bases and V 2 bases, and 5 bases lay outside the gene matches. From germline, CDR1 is SGHDT and CDR2 YYEEEE. The CDR3 coding sequence is TGTGCCAGCAGCTTCGGACAGGGAAGTACTGAAGCTTTCTTT. This sequence encodes CASSFGQGSTEAFF.

This chain connects TRBV9 to TRBJ2-1, with 9 nucleotides matching TRBD1. The CDR3 has 14 residues. The J segment lost 6 bases and the V segment lost 4 bases, leaving 5 bases of the junction unmatched. Germline values: CDR1 SGDLS, CDR2 YYNGEE. CDR3 amino acids: CASSPRTGVNEQFF. The CDR3 DNA reads as TGTGCCAGCAGCCCCCGGACAGGGGTCAATGAGCAGTTCTTC.